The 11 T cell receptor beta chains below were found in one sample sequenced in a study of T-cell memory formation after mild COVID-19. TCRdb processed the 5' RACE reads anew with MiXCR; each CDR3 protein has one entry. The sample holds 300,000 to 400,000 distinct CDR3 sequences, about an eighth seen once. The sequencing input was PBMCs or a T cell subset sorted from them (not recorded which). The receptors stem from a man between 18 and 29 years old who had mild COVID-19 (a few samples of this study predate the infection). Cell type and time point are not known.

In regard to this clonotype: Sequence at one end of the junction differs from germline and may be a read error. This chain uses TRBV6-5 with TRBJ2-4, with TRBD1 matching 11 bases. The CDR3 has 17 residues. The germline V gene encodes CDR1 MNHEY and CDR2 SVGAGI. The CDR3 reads CASSHSRTGGMINIQYF. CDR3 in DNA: TGTGCCAGCAGTCACTCCCGGACAGGGGGCATGATCAACATTCAGTACTTC.

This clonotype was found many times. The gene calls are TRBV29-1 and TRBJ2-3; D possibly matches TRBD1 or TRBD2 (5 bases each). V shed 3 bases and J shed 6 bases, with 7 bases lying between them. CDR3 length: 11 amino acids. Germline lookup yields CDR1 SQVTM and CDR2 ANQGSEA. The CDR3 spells CSVEGTDTQYF. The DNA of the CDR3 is TGCAGCGTTGAGGGGACGGATACGCAGTATTTT.

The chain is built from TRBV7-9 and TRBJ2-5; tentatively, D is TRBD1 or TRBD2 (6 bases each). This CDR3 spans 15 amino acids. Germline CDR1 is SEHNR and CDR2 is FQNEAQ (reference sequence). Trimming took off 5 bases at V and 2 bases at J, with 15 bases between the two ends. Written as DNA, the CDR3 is TGTGCCAGCAGCCGGGACCAGGGGAGGCAAGAGACCCAGTACTTC. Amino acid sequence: CASSRDQGRQETQYF. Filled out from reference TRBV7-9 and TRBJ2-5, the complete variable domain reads DTGVSQNPRHKITKRGQNVTFRCDPISEHNRLYWYRQTLGQGPEFLTYFQNEAQLEKSRLLSDRFSAERPKGSFSTLEIQRTEQGDSAMYLCASSRDQGRQETQYFGPGTRLLVL.

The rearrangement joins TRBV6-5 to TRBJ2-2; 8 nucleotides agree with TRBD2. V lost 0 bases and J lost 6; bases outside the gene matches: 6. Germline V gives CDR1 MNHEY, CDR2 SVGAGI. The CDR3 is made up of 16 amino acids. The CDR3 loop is CASSYSLSGGSGELFF. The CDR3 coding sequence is TGTGCCAGCAGTTACTCGTTGAGCGGGGGTTCCGGGGAGCTGTTTTTT.

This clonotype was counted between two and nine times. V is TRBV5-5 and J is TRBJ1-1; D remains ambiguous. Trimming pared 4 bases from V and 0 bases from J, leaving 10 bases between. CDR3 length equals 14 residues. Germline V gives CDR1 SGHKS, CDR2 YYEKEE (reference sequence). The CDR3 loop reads CASSLSDVNTEAFF. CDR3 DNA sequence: TGTGCCAGCAGCCTATCCGACGTGAACACTGAAGCTTTCTTT. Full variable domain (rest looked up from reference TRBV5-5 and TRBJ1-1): DAGVTQSPTHLIKTRGQQVTLRCSPISGHKSVSWYQQVLGQGPQFIFQYYEKEERGRGNFPDRFSARQFPNYSSELNVNALLLGDSALYLCASSLSDVNTEAFFGQGTRLTVV.

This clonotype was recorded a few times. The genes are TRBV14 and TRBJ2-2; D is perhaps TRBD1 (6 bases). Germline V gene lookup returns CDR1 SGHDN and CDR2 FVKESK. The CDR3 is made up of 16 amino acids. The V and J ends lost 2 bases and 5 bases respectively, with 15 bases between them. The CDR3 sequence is CASSQWRAGATGELFF. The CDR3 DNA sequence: TGTGCCAGCAGCCAATGGCGTGCAGGGGCGACCGGGGAGCTGTTTTTT.

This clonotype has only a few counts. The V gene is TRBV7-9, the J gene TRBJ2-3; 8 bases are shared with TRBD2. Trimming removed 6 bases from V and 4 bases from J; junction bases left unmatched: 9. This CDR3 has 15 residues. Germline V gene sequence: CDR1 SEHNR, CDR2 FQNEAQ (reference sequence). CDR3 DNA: TGTGCCAGCAGACCAGGACTAGCCGGGCCAGATACGCAGTATTTT. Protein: CASRPGLAGPDTQYF.

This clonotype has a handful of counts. In DNA form, the CDR3 reads TGTGCCAGCAGGGACGGGAGTTCCTACGAGCAGTACGTC. Its translation is CASRDGSSYEQYV. The J gene is TRBJ2-7, the V gene TRBV27; D perhaps matches TRBD2 (6 bases). Germline CDR1 and CDR2: MNHEY and SMNVEV (reference sequence). The CDR3 runs 13 residues. V was shortened by 6 bases and J by 1 base, with 10 bases between the two germline ends.

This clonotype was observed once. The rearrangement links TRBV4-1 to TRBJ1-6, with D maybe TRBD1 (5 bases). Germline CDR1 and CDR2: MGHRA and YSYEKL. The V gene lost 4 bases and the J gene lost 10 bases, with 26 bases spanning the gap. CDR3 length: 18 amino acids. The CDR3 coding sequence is TGCGCCAGCAGCCCAGGCCCCAGGGCCACAAGAGCCAAATCACCCCTCCACTTT. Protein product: CASSPGPRATRAKSPLHF.

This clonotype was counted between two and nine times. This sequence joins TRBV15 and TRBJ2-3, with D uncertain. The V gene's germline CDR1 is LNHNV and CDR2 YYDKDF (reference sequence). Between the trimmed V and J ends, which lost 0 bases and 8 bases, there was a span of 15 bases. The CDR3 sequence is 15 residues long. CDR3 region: CATSRERARIGTQYF. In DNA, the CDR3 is TGTGCCACCAGCAGAGAACGGGCTAGGATTGGTACGCAGTATTTT.

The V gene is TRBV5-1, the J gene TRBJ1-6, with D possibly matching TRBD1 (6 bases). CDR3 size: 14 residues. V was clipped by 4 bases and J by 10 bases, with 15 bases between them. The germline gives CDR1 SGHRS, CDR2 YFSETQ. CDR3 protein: CASSVEGGGSPLHF. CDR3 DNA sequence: TGCGCCAGCAGCGTCGAGGGGGGGGGATCACCCCTCCACTTT.